This T cell receptor (beta chain) stems from a study of monozygotic twins with inflammatory bowel disease. The authors made each sample's cDNA in eight separate reactions. TCRdb reworked the 5' RACE reads into one entry per CDR3 protein, no DNA. Recorded for this sample: 150,000 to 200,000 distinct CDR3 sequences. In germline, CDR1 is LGHNA, CDR2 YSLEER. CDR3 length: 19 amino acids. V usage is TRBV4-3 and J usage is TRBJ2-1; TCRdb outputs TRBD2, but without DNA this stays unchecked. The specimen sequenced was blood. The clonotype originates from a human donor with ulcerative colitis or Crohn's disease, or a healthy co-twin of an affected twin (not recorded which). This chain's CDR3 is CASSHLGTSGRSSYNEQFF.